The clone carrying this T cell receptor (beta chain) appeared a few times. A second roughly 6 to 11 cycle PCR used barcoded and J-beta primers. Using its own MiXCR run on the 5' RACE reads, TCRdb lists one record per CDR3 protein. The sample holds about 840,000 distinct CDR3 sequences, 25% to 35% seen once. This specimen comes from a study of blood T cells in healthy people across ages. Germline loops: CDR1 MDHEN, CDR2 SYDVKM. This CDR3 spans 15 amino acids. V lost 7 bases, J lost 7 bases, and 9 bases stayed unmatched. The sample also formed part of further work on T cells of mothers and their children.

This clonotype was sampled from a woman between 40 and 55 years old in good health. This chain connects TRBV28 to TRBJ1-6, with 8 bases matching TRBD1. Sequenced input: blood. CDR3 residues: CASTLWGQANSPLHF. The CDR3 coding sequence is TGTGCCAGCACCCTATGGGGACAGGCAAATTCACCCCTCCACTTT.